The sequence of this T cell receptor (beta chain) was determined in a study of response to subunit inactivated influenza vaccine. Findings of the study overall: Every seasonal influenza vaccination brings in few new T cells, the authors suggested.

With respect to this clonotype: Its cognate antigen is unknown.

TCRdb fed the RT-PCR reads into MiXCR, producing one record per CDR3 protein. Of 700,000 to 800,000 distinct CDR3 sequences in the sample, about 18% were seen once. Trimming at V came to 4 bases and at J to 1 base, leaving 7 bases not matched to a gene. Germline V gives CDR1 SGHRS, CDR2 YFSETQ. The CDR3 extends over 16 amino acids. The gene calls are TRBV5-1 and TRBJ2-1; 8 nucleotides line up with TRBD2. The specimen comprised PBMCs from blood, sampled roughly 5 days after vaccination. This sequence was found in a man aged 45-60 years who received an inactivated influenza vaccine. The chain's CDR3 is CASSTGGAGSYNEQFF. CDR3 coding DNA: TGCGCCAGCAGCACCGGGGGGGCCGGGTCCTACAATGAGCAGTTCTTC.